The rows below give T cell receptor beta chains drawn from one sample of a study of blood T cells in healthy people across ages. Via MiXCR, TCRdb re-called the 5' RACE reads, giving one row per CDR3 protein. Of over 500,000 distinct CDR3 sequences detected, about 50% appear once; the ten largest clones hold approximately 13%. The sample was blood. These receptors all stem from a woman aged 80 or older in good health. Both conserved end residues are part of each CDR3. Each record gives: V gene, clone size, J gene, D gene, CDR3 protein. The D gene is left open where the match is weak. The size of a clone is reported for some rows only, either as once, few or many, or as a class for expanded clones.

TRBV12-3/TRBV12-4	.	TRBJ2-5	TRBD1	CASSFQGVQETQYF
TRBV9	many	TRBJ2-1	.	CASSVQGLGAYNEQFF
TRBV28	.	TRBJ2-7	.	CASTHQGGGRLYEQYF
TRBV6-5	.	TRBJ2-4	TRBD1	CASSVSGQAQNIQYF
TRBV7-9	many	TRBJ2-3	.	CASSLVGGDTQYF
TRBV20-1	many	TRBJ2-5	.	CSAREGQAQETQYF
TRBV6-1	.	TRBJ2-3	.	CASTDRVAGTDTQYF
TRBV27	.	TRBJ1-2	.	CASSLVLLGMAGHYGYTF
TRBV4-2	many	TRBJ1-4	.	CASSQGQLDEKLFF
TRBV6-6	many	TRBJ1-5	.	CASSFPRAGSSNQPQHF
TRBV20-1	.	.	TRBD2	CSARRAGGATYNEQYF
TRBV7-2	many	TRBJ2-4	TRBD1	CASSLEGTGTYIQYF
TRBV6-2/TRBV6-3	.	TRBJ2-3	TRBD2	CASSYLGLAGTDTQYF
TRBV2	.	TRBJ2-2	.	CASSEKGFSGELFF